The 23 T cell receptor beta chains reported below all come from one sample, sequenced in a study of T-cell reconstitution after alpha-beta-depleted transplantation in children. TCRbeta library construction was performed incorporating unique molecular identifiers. TCRdb re-called the PCR reads with MiXCR, one entry per CDR3 protein. The profile shows some 500,000 distinct CDR3 sequences, approximately 16% of them singletons. Here the sequenced sample was PBMCs from the stem cell graft donor, taken from the stem cell graft. The receptors stem from a human donor who donated a stem cell graft to a child with acute lymphoblastic leukemia.

The chain uses TRBV5-1 and TRBJ2-2, with a weak D call TRBD1 (6 bases). The CDR3 has 17 residues. Per the germline V gene, CDR1 is SGHRS and CDR2 is YFSETQ. The ends were cut back, 0 bases at V and 4 bases at J, with 16 bases in the middle. The CDR3 here is CASSLASRQVFTGELFF. CDR3 in DNA: TGCGCCAGCAGCTTGGCCAGCAGACAGGTCTTCACCGGGGAGCTGTTTTTT.

V is TRBV7-9 and J is TRBJ2-1, with unresolved D. From germline, CDR1 is SEHNR and CDR2 FQNEAQ (reference sequence). This CDR3 has 16 residues. The V and J ends lost 5 bases and 0 bases respectively, with 14 bases between them. For the CDR3, the DNA is TGTGCCAGCAGCGCCCTTAGGGTGAGCTCCTACAATGAGCAGTTCTTC. Its protein is CASSALRVSSYNEQFF.

This clonotype was detected only a few times. V usage is TRBV5-1 and J usage is TRBJ1-5; TRBD1 might be the D (5 bases). Germline loops: CDR1 SGHRS, CDR2 YFSETQ. V lost 4 bases, J lost 0 bases, and 20 bases lay in between. This CDR3 has 18 residues. This CDR3 is CASSPSGSPAYSNQPQHF. The CDR3 region has the DNA TGCGCCAGCAGCCCCTCAGGGAGTCCCGCGTATAGCAATCAGCCCCAGCATTTT.

V gene TRBV7-3 combines with J gene TRBJ2-5; D possibly matches TRBD1 or TRBD2 (6 bases each). V dropped 5 bases and J dropped 5 bases, with 12 bases sitting between them. This CDR3 is 13 amino acids long. CDR1 and CDR2 from the germline V gene are SGHTA and FQGTGA. CDR3 sequence reads: CASSGGPIETQYF. CDR3 nucleotide sequence: TGTGCCAGCAGCGGGGGGCCGATTGAGACCCAGTACTTC.

The gene calls are TRBV6-5 and TRBJ1-1, with D possibly TRBD1 on 5 matching bases. Per germline, CDR1 MNHEY and CDR2 SVGAGI. The CDR3 sequence is 17 residues long. The ends were cut back, 0 bases at V and 0 bases at J, with 14 bases in the middle. CDR3 nucleotide sequence: TGTGCCAGCAGTTACTCTGTGGGGGAAGAGATGAACACTGAAGCTTTCTTT. It encodes CASSYSVGEEMNTEAFF.

J is TRBJ2-1 and V is TRBV5-6; unclear D gene. V gave up 1 base and J gave up 0 bases, with 11 bases separating them. CDR3 length equals 16 residues. Germline CDR1 is SGHDT and CDR2 is YYEEEE. Here the CDR3 DNA reads TGTGCCAGCAGCTTGAAACCGTTCTCCTCCTACAATGAGCAGTTCTTC. It yields the protein CASSLKPFSSYNEQFF.

At least ten counts were recorded for this clonotype. This rearrangement joins TRBV7-6 to TRBJ2-3; 7 nucleotides match TRBD2. The CDR3 contains 13 residues. Trimming took 5 bases from V and 6 from J; bases not matched to a gene: 5. The V gene's germline CDR1 is SGHVS and CDR2 FNYEAQ. The CDR3 reads CASSPPGGDTQYF. The CDR3 nucleotides are TGTGCCAGCAGCCCCCCCGGGGGGGATACGCAGTATTTT.

The chain is built from TRBV12-3 or TRBV12-4 and TRBJ2-7, with TRBD2 matching over 7 bases. This CDR3 has 16 residues. V dropped 2 bases and J dropped 2; count of bases not matched to a gene: 9. The DNA of the CDR3 is TGTGCCAGCAGTTTACGTTCCGGACGGGGGGCCTACGAGCAGTACTTC. This translates into CASSLRSGRGAYEQYF.

J is TRBJ2-1 and V is TRBV5-1; the D is unclear. With 0 bases removed from V and 4 bases from J, the gap between germline ends came to 20 bases. Germline V gene sequence: CDR1 SGHRS, CDR2 YFSETQ. CDR3 length: 18 residues. CDR3: CASSLEGRGSIIYNEQFF. DNA for the CDR3: TGCGCCAGCAGCTTGGAGGGTCGAGGATCCATCATTTACAATGAGCAGTTCTTC.

This chain joins TRBV12-5 and TRBJ2-1; TRBD2 aligns across 8 bases. Trimming cost V 0 bases and J 2 bases; bases outside gene matches: 9. This CDR3 is 18 amino acids long. CDR1 is LGHNT, CDR2 FRNRAP, per germline. The CDR3 protein is CASGLVGLQRGTYNEQFF. Written as DNA, the CDR3 is TGTGCTAGTGGTTTGGTAGGTCTTCAGCGGGGGACCTACAATGAGCAGTTCTTC.

This clonotype was seen a single time. The chain has TRBV5-1 and TRBJ2-7; TRBD1 matches at 9 bases. This CDR3 has 15 amino acids. The trim removed 3 bases at V and 5 bases at J, leaving 9 bases unmatched. Germline loops: CDR1 SGHRS, CDR2 YFSETQ. The CDR3 coding sequence is TGCGCCAGCAGCTCGCCGGGACAGGGTAACCACGAGCAGTACTTC. Its protein product is CASSSPGQGNHEQYF.

The CDR3 here is CASSPGVGTSNQPQHF. Written as DNA, the CDR3 is TGTGCCAGCAGCCCGGGTGTGGGGACCAGCAATCAGCCCCAGCATTTT. V is TRBV7-9 and J is TRBJ1-5; D may be TRBD1 (5 bases). Looked up from germline, CDR1 is SEHNR and CDR2 is FQNEAQ (reference sequence). The V end was cut by 5 bases, the J end by 1 base, with 15 bases between. The CDR3 has 16 amino acids.

The chain links TRBV29-1 to TRBJ1-1; no firm D call. CDR3 length: 13 residues. Trimming stripped 8 bases from V and 5 bases from J, with 18 bases between. Germline CDR1 and CDR2: SQVTM and ANQGSEA. The CDR3 sequence: CSILPRGGTEAFF. CDR3 bases: TGCAGCATCCTACCCCGGGGAGGGACTGAAGCTTTCTTT.

The chain carries TRBV12-3 or TRBV12-4 and TRBJ2-7, with 9 bases aligning to TRBD1. The trim removed 6 bases at V and 6 bases at J, leaving 18 bases unmatched. This CDR3 contains 17 residues. CDR3 bases: TGTGCCAGCAGGAGTCGCCTGGGACAGGGCCAACCCTCCGAGCAGTACTTC. This sequence encodes CASRSRLGQGQPSEQYF.

This clonotype occurred a few times. The chain joins TRBV7-9 to TRBJ2-3; D is uncertain. In germline, CDR1 is SEHNR, CDR2 FQNEAQ (reference sequence). The CDR3 is 16 amino acids. V was shortened by 5 bases and J by 1 base, with 16 bases between the two germline ends. The CDR3 DNA follows: TGTGCCAGCAGCCAGGAGTGGGGTTTCGGCACAGATACGCAGTATTTT. Protein product: CASSQEWGFGTDTQYF.

This clonotype was counted a few times. The gene calls are TRBV5-1 and TRBJ2-1; 12 nucleotides align to TRBD2. V lost 6 bases to trimming and J lost 2 bases; unmatched junction nucleotides: 6. Germline V CDR1 and CDR2: SGHRS, YFSETQ. The CDR3 consists of 16 residues. CDR3 residues: CASTWTSGITYNEQFF. CDR3 in DNA: TGCGCCAGCACCTGGACTAGCGGGATAACCTACAATGAGCAGTTCTTC.

The chain uses TRBV5-1 and TRBJ2-4; 10 positions agree with TRBD2. The CDR3 is made up of 18 amino acids. V gave up 0 bases and J gave up 2 bases; unmatched junction bases: 8. Germline V lookup: CDR1 SGHRS, CDR2 YFSETQ. The CDR3 region is CASSLVLAGEKTKNIQYF. CDR3 in DNA: TGCGCCAGCAGCTTGGTCCTAGCGGGAGAGAAAACCAAAAACATTCAGTACTTC. The whole variable domain, remainder taken from reference TRBV5-1 and TRBJ2-4, is KAGVTQTPRYLIKTRGQQVTLSCSPISGHRSVSWYQQTPGQGLQFLFEYFSETQRNKGNFPGRFSGRQFSNSRSEMNVSTLELGDSALYLCASSLVLAGEKTKNIQYFGAGTRLSVL.

V is TRBV12-3 or TRBV12-4 and J is TRBJ2-5; D might be TRBD1 (6 bases). This CDR3 is 15 amino acids long. V was shortened by 5 bases and J by 0 bases, with 13 bases between the two germline ends. The CDR3 nucleotides are TGTGCCAGCAGTCCTCTGACAGGACACCAAGAGACCCAGTACTTC. It is translated as CASSPLTGHQETQYF.

Here the CDR3 DNA reads TGTGCCAGCAGGGGGACTAGCGGGGAACATACGCAGTATTTT. Translating it yields CASRGTSGEHTQYF. V gene TRBV12-3 or TRBV12-4 combines with J gene TRBJ2-3, with 13 bases matching TRBD2. Trimming cost V 6 bases and J 7 bases; bases outside gene matches: 4. This CDR3 comprises 14 residues.

Ten or more counts support this clonotype. J is TRBJ2-1 and V is TRBV7-9, with D unclear. This CDR3 is 14 amino acids long. The V and J ends lost 3 bases and 3 bases respectively, with 9 bases between them. Per germline, CDR1 SEHNR and CDR2 FQNEAQ (reference sequence). The CDR3 loop is CASSLGEHYNEQFF. CDR3 nucleotide sequence: TGTGCCAGCAGCTTGGGTGAGCACTACAATGAGCAGTTCTTC.

This clonotype was observed a single time. At one end the junction does not follow the germline gene, possibly because of a read error. The chain employs TRBV3-1 and TRBJ2-1; 9 bases map to TRBD1. Per germline, CDR1 LGHDT and CDR2 YNNKEL (reference sequence). The CDR3 runs to 17 residues. The CDR3 loop reads CATSLITGGEVINEQFF. In DNA, the CDR3 is TGTGCCACCAGCCTAATAACAGGGGGCGAGGTTATCAATGAGCAGTTCTTC.

Only a few counts were recorded for this clonotype. The V call is TRBV5-1, the J call TRBJ2-3, with D hard to call. V was shortened by 3 bases and J by 0 bases, with 14 bases between the two germline ends. Germline values: CDR1 SGHRS, CDR2 YFSETQ. CDR3 length: 16 amino acids. The CDR3 DNA reads TGCGCCAGCAGCTCCCTGATCACCCCGAGCACAGATACGCAGTATTTT. It specifies CASSSLITPSTDTQYF.

This clonotype was seen a handful of times. The V call is TRBV24-1, the J call TRBJ2-7, with TRBD2 identical over 11 bases. The trim removed 3 bases at V and 5 bases at J, leaving 8 bases unmatched. Germline V gene lookup returns CDR1 KGHDR and CDR2 SFDVKD. The length of the CDR3 is 16 residues. The DNA for the CDR3 is TGTGCCACCAGTGATCAAACTAGCGGGAGTAGAAACGAGCAGTACTTC. It translates to CATSDQTSGSRNEQYF.